This T cell receptor (beta chain) was sequenced for a study of OX40 agonist ivuxolimab in advanced cancers. Some clones are missing from TCRdb's copy, which holds only in-frame ones; the method was immunoSEQ multiplex PCR. The profile shows about 110,000 clones, about nine tenths of them singletons. In the case of this clone: Its antigen is unidentified.

Study-wide points: Part of the nonresponder group also had normalized T-cell clonal expansion that was low. At 0.1 to 3.0 mg/kg and by week 6, clonal expansion occurred in CD4+ and CD8+ blood T cells.

The germline V and J ends were trimmed by 0 bases and 4 bases, with 12 bases remaining between them. Germline CDR1 is LNHNV and CDR2 is YYDKDF (reference sequence). There are 15 residues in the CDR3. Sequenced material: CD4+ or CD8+ T cells sorted from blood, taken in a trial of the OX40 agonist ivuxolimab. The rearrangement links TRBV15 to TRBJ1-1, with D tentatively TRBD1 (6 bases). The sequence was obtained from an adult with an advanced solid tumor such as melanoma, head and neck, liver or kidney cancer. The DNA for the CDR3 is TGTGCCACCAGCAGAGATGGGGGGCGGTTCACTGAAGCTTTCTTT. Translating gives CATSRDGGRFTEAFF.